This T cell receptor (beta chain) was identified in a study of blood T cells in healthy people across ages. Primed by a sample-barcoded 5' primer and a J-beta primer mix, a second PCR proceeded for about 6 to 11 cycles. TCRdb analysed the 5' RACE reads with MiXCR anew, one entry per CDR3 protein. The table shows about 1 million distinct CDR3 sequences, with more than 40% occurring only once. The CDR3 has 16 amino acids. With 0 bases clipped from V and 5 bases from J, the junction kept 3 bases outside the gene matches. Looked up from germline, CDR1 is SGHVS and CDR2 is FNYEAQ. The sequenced material came from blood. J is TRBJ2-7 and V is TRBV7-6; 14 bases line up with TRBD2. This clonotype was obtained from a woman aged 55 to 70 in good health. The CDR3 region is CASSLAGTSGSHEQYF. The CDR3 DNA sequence: TGTGCCAGCAGCTTAGCCGGGACTAGCGGGAGCCACGAGCAGTACTTC.